This T cell receptor beta chain was profiled in a study of blood T cells in healthy people across ages. This clonotype was seen repeatedly, ten times or more. The CDR3 contains 14 residues. V was trimmed by 3 bases and J by 0 bases, leaving 8 bases between them. Germline V lookup: CDR1 SGDLS, CDR2 YYNGEE. The second PCR ran roughly 6 to 11 cycles with a sample-barcoded 5' primer and J-beta primers. TCRdb itself ran the 5' RACE reads through MiXCR, one entry per CDR3 protein. Of about a million distinct CDR3 sequences listed, around two fifths are singletons. This clonotype was sampled from a young man in good health. Sequenced material: blood. The chain uses TRBV9 and TRBJ2-3; tentatively, D is TRBD2 (6 bases). CDR3 coding DNA: TGTGCCAGCAGCGCGGCGGGGAGCACAGATACGCAGTATTTT. It is translated as CASSAAGSTDTQYF.